Sequencing of this T cell receptor beta chain was carried out in a study of CD8 T cells in ankylosing spondylitis (dated 2017 in TCRdb). For the wider study: T cell receptor beta repertoires were profiled in healthy donors and ankylosing spondylitis patients so that disease-linked TCR variants could be found. Peripheral blood was sampled, and synovial fluid was also collected from ankylosing spondylitis patients. The full study cohort was made up of roughly 25 ankylosing spondylitis patients and roughly 100 healthy donors.

V loses 5 bases of germline sequence and J loses 6 bases, and the interval between the two ends is 16 bases. Measured from the cysteine to the phenylalanine, the CDR3 is 14 residues long. The sequence is cut down to CDR3 DNA, 42 bases in frame from base 1. Via the germline V gene, CDR1 is LGHNA and CDR2 YSLEER. Findings and caveats that apply to the study as a whole: Blood from ankylosing spondylitis patients appeared to be characterized by a TCR beta motif made up of several highly homologous amino acid variants. The disease-linked clones were reported to be significantly enriched in matched synovial fluid samples from ankylosing spondylitis patients. A CD8+ phenotype was shown by the disease-linked clones, which were found at relatively low frequencies in peripheral blood. Some TCR beta motif variants had previously been reported in synovial fluid and blood of reactive arthritis patients, which suggested common disease-initiation mechanisms.

Sequencing relied on an Illumina HiSeq 2500. Quantitative 5'-RACE with molecular barcodes was used to prepare TCR beta libraries. As for the original processing: A new computational method based on a probabilistic model of VDJ rearrangement was used to identify disease-linked TCR variants. TCRdb trimmed public reads at Q25 via fastp, called clones via MiXCR and kept in-frame beta chains. All rows with the same CDR3 protein become a single entry with the most common DNA and genes. TCRdb, not the authors, supplied the V and J calls. This sample is represented by 750,000 to 850,000 distinct CDR3 sequences; roughly 12% of them were singletons. The ten most abundant clones make up approximately 0.46% of the sample. This clonotype was picked up many times. Its specific antigen is unknown. One base away there is no much larger clone; base qualities are not given.

Rearrangement joined TRBV4-3 to TRBJ1-2; 5 matching bases give a weak D call of TRBD1. The sequence was collected from a male donor with ankylosing spondylitis. Sequenced material: blood, either unsorted or a sorted T cell fraction (not recorded which). The base sequence is TGCGCCAGCAGCATACTCCCGCAGGGAGATGGCTACACCTTC. Its translation is CASSILPQGDGYTF.